This TCR beta chain derives from a study of blood T cell repertoires in COVID-19. As processed by the authors: Nucleated cell number was recorded as an estimate derived from reference gene primer amplification. The assay was immunoSEQ multiplex PCR, and TCRdb's table has in-frame clones only and misses some. V, J and clone size derive from that table, while D and trimming were established from the DNA sequence. Of under 250,000 clones listed, about 88% are singletons. Remarks on this clone: Germline is not matched at one junction end, which may reflect a read error.

CDR3 length: 15 amino acids. Germline CDR1 SGHTA, CDR2 FQGNSA. The TCR originated in a man aged 35 to 55 with acute or convalescent COVID-19. The rearrangement joins TRBV7-2 to TRBJ2-7, with 7 bases lining up with TRBD2. The sequenced sample was peripheral blood. Written as DNA, the CDR3 is TGTGCCAGCACCTTAGGAGCGGGACTTTCCTACGAGCAGTACTTC. Amino acid sequence: CASTLGAGLSYEQYF.